This passage covers 32 T cell receptor beta chains from one sample sequenced in a study of shared clonotypes between healthy human individuals. Sequencing was performed with immunoSEQ multiplex PCR; in TCRdb, only in-frame clones are kept and a portion is missing. Among around 600,000 clones, 95% were seen once, and the ten largest hold about 0.11%. CD8 cells regarded as naive lacked CD45RO, were positively chosen for CCR7, and omitted terminally differentiated effector memory CD45RA+ cells. The sequenced sample was naive CD8+ T cells sorted from blood. Receptors originate from a woman in her 30s in good health.

The chain recombines TRBV11-2 with TRBJ2-1, with D possibly TRBD1 on 5 matching bases. The CDR3 is 13 amino acids. In germline, CDR1 is SGHAT, CDR2 FQNNGV. V was shortened by 8 bases and J by 12 bases, with 20 bases between the two germline ends. The CDR3 DNA reads TGTGCCAGCCCAGTGAGGCAGGGAAGGCCGCAGTTCTTC. It encodes CASPVRQGRPQFF.

The rearrangement joins TRBV9 to TRBJ2-1; D ambiguous. The germline V gene has CDR1 SGDLS and CDR2 YYNGEE. V was shortened by 2 bases and J by 8 bases, with 14 bases between the two germline ends. CDR3 length: 14 residues. As DNA, the CDR3 is TGTGCCAGCAGCGTCGCAGCACCGCCCCATGAGCAGTTCTTC. It codes for CASSVAAPPHEQFF.

This chain links TRBV2 with TRBJ2-7; 14 bases match TRBD2. This CDR3 comprises 21 residues. Germline V gene data show CDR1 as SNHLY and CDR2 as FYNNEI. V lost 0 bases and J lost 4; bases outside the gene matches: 17. The CDR3 region has the DNA TGTGCCAGCAGTGAAGCAGGGGTCGGGACTAGCGGGAGAAAGCATGGTTACGAGCAGTACTTC. The encoded protein is CASSEAGVGTSGRKHGYEQYF. The whole variable domain, remainder taken from reference TRBV2 and TRBJ2-7, is EPEVTQTPSHQVTQMGQEVILRCVPISNHLYFYWYRQILGQKVEFLVSFYNNEISEKSEIFDDQFSVERPDGSNFTLKIRSTKLEDSAMYFCASSEAGVGTSGRKHGYEQYFGPGTRLTVT.

The chain has TRBV7-3 and TRBJ1-4, with 9 positions matching TRBD1. J gave up 9 bases and V 6 bases, and 11 bases lay outside the gene matches. Germline assignment: CDR1 SGHTA and CDR2 FQGTGA. The CDR3 is made up of 15 amino acids. The CDR3 DNA reads as TGTGCCAGCAGGGACCGGGACAGGGTGTCTAAAAAACTGTTTTTT. Translated, it gives CASRDRDRVSKKLFF.

In regard to this clone: The same CDR3 can be traced to other DNA sequences in this sample. The chain employs TRBV4-1 and TRBJ2-2; D uncertain. The CDR3 runs 12 residues. Germline V gene sequence: CDR1 MGHRA, CDR2 YSYEKL. Trimming left V 1 base short and J 5 bases short, with 2 bases between. Here the CDR3 DNA reads TGCGCCAGCAGCCAAGCTACCGGGGAGCTGTTTTTT. Translating it yields CASSQATGELFF.

The V call is TRBV2, the J call TRBJ2-7; D is unresolved. Per germline, CDR1 SNHLY and CDR2 FYNNEI. The CDR3 contains 13 residues. Deletions cut 0 bases from V and 6 bases from J, with 9 bases between. This CDR3 is CASSEALRGEQYF. DNA for the CDR3: TGTGCCAGCAGTGAAGCGCTCAGAGGCGAGCAGTACTTC.

The V gene is TRBV4-2, the J gene TRBJ2-7; 7 bases are shared with TRBD2. Per germline, CDR1 LGHNA and CDR2 YNFKEQ. Unmatched junction bases numbered 10, after V lost 0 bases and J lost 2 bases. The CDR3 is 17 residues long. DNA of the CDR3: TGTGCCAGCAGCCAAGATCGGGCCCGCGCGGGGGCCTACGAGCAGTACTTC. It translates to CASSQDRARAGAYEQYF.

This clone appeared a single time. This chain joins TRBV4-1 and TRBJ2-7, with TRBD2 identical over 13 bases. Looked up from germline, CDR1 is MGHRA and CDR2 is YSYEKL. Losses at the gene ends were 6 bases for V and 3 bases for J; bases not matched to a gene: 5. This CDR3 is built from 15 residues. CDR3 nucleotide sequence: TGCGCCAGCAGGTCTCGGACTAGCGGGAGCTACGAGCAGTACTTC. Amino acid sequence: CASRSRTSGSYEQYF.

The chain joins TRBV5-1 to TRBJ2-2; 9 nucleotides match TRBD2. Germline V gene data show CDR1 as SGHRS and CDR2 as YFSETQ. The CDR3 is 17 residues long. V was clipped by 0 bases and J by 7 bases; unmatched bases: 10. The CDR3 loop is CASSLADAGGPIGELFF. CDR3 nucleotide sequence: TGCGCCAGCAGCTTGGCCGACGCGGGAGGGCCGATCGGGGAGCTGTTTTTT.

This rearrangement joins TRBV6-5 to TRBJ1-1; no definite D call. This CDR3 comprises 14 residues. The V gene's germline CDR1 is MNHEY and CDR2 SVGAGI. Deletions cut 3 bases from V and 0 bases from J, with 8 bases between. Here the CDR3 reads CASSYGEMNTEAFF. The CDR3 nucleotides are TGTGCCAGCAGTTATGGGGAGATGAACACTGAAGCTTTCTTT.

CDR3 region: CASSEFIAGAAGELFF. For the CDR3, the DNA is TGTGCCAGCAGTGAATTCATAGCGGGAGCGGCCGGGGAGCTGTTTTTT. The chain joins TRBV6-1 to TRBJ2-2, with TRBD2 identical over 9 bases. Germline V gene data show CDR1 as MNHNS and CDR2 as SASEGT. V was clipped by 2 bases and J by 6 bases; unmatched bases: 7. The length of the CDR3 is 16 residues.

V gene TRBV9 combines with J gene TRBJ2-2; D perhaps matches TRBD2 (5 bases). The V end was cut by 0 bases, the J end by 1 base, with 10 bases between. CDR3 length: 16 residues. Germline CDR1 and CDR2: SGDLS and YYNGEE. CDR3 DNA: TGTGCCAGCAGCGTAGGATGGGGAGTGAACACCGGGGAGCTGTTTTTT. It codes for CASSVGWGVNTGELFF.

This chain connects TRBV30 to TRBJ1-3; D uncertain. The CDR3 contains 15 residues. The ends were cut back, 0 bases at V and 1 base at J, with 10 bases in the middle. Germline-derived CDR1 and CDR2 are GTSNPN and SVGIG (reference sequence). The CDR3 DNA sequence: TGTGCCTGGAGTGTACTTAGTTTATCTGGAAACACCATATATTTT. Translation gives CAWSVLSLSGNTIYF. Using reference TRBV30 and TRBJ1-3 for the parts outside the CDR3, the full variable domain is SQTIHQWPATLVQPVGSPLSLECTVEGTSNPNLYWYRQAAGRGLQLLFYSVGIGQISSEVPQNLSASRPQDRQFILSSKKLLLSDSGFYLCAWSVLSLSGNTIYFGEGSWLTVV.

This chain joins TRBV7-9 and TRBJ1-1; D not resolved. This CDR3 contains 12 residues. Trimming removed 0 bases from V and 6 bases from J, with 5 bases in between. The germline gives CDR1 SEHNR, CDR2 FQNEAQ (reference sequence). The CDR3 coding sequence is TGTGCCAGCAGCTTAGCCCTCCCTGAAGCTTTCTTT. Its protein is CASSLALPEAFF.

CDR3 in DNA: TGTGCCAGCAGCTTAGTCCAGGGGGTCTATTTGAACACTGAAGCTTTCTTT. It encodes CASSLVQGVYLNTEAFF. The rearrangement links TRBV7-8 to TRBJ1-1; 7 bases agree with TRBD1. Germline-derived CDR1 and CDR2 are SGHVS and FQNEAQ. The V segment lost 1 base and the J segment 0 bases; nucleotides outside the gene matches: 8. This CDR3 has 17 residues.

V usage is TRBV19 and J usage is TRBJ2-5; D unclear. The end of the DNA fits TRBJ2-7 better, so the J call may be wrong. CDR1 is LNHDA, CDR2 SQIVND, per germline (reference sequence). The CDR3 contains 12 residues. The CDR3 coding sequence is TGTGCCAGTAGTACGGACGGCTACGAGCAGTACTTC. Translating it yields CASSTDGYEQYF.

The CDR3 DNA sequence: TGTGCCAGCAGCTTGGAACTAGCGGCCTCCTACAATGAGCAGTTCTTC. Translation gives CASSLELAASYNEQFF. J is TRBJ2-1 and V is TRBV7-9; TRBD2 matches 8 bases. V was pared by 3 bases and J by 0 bases, with 4 bases of the junction left unmatched. The V gene's germline CDR1 is SEHNR and CDR2 FQNEAQ (reference sequence). CDR3 length: 16 amino acids.

CDR3 coding DNA: TGTGCCAGCAGTCCCGGACAGGGGCACGAGCAGTACTTC. Translated, it gives CASSPGQGHEQYF. This chain connects TRBV6-5 to TRBJ2-7; 9 bases align to TRBD1. The germline V gene encodes CDR1 MNHEY and CDR2 SVGAGI. V gave up 5 bases and J gave up 5 bases; unmatched junction bases: 4. The CDR3 sequence is 13 residues long.

V and J are TRBV29-1 and TRBJ2-1, with 12 bases fitting TRBD2. The V gene's germline CDR1 is SQVTM and CDR2 ANQGSEA. Trimming removed 0 bases from V and 7 bases from J; junction bases left unmatched: 7. This CDR3 contains 16 residues. This CDR3 reads CSVEESLAGGSNEQFF. The CDR3 DNA reads as TGCAGCGTTGAAGAGTCCCTAGCGGGAGGGTCTAATGAGCAGTTCTTC.

The chain links TRBV4-1 to TRBJ1-4; D ambiguous. The germline gives CDR1 MGHRA, CDR2 YSYEKL. Trimming left V 0 bases short and J 8 bases short, with 16 bases between. This CDR3 is 16 amino acids long. In nucleotides, the CDR3 is TGCGCCAGCAGCCAAGAAGCCGACCGCATAGCGGAAAAACTGTTTTTT. Its translation is CASSQEADRIAEKLFF.

V gene TRBV29-1 combines with J gene TRBJ1-2; D unclear. Trimming left V 4 bases short and J 8 bases short, with 14 bases between. The CDR3 has 12 amino acids. Germline-derived CDR1 and CDR2 are SQVTM and ANQGSEA. CDR3 loop: CSVADVWGGYTF. The DNA for the CDR3 is TGCAGCGTTGCGGACGTGTGGGGAGGCTACACCTTC. Together with reference TRBV29-1 and TRBJ1-2, the CDR3 gives the full variable domain: SAVISQKPSRDICQRGTSLTIQCQVDSQVTMMFWYRQQPGQSLTLIATANQGSEATYESGFVIDKFPISRPNLTFSTLTVSNMSPEDSSIYLCSVADVWGGYTFGSGTRLTVV.

The genes are TRBV11-1 and TRBJ2-5, with unresolved D. The J call may be mistaken, given a closer DNA end match to TRBJ2-7. The CDR3 spans 15 residues. CDR1 and CDR2 (germline): SGHAT, FQDESV (reference sequence). The CDR3 bases are TGTGCCAGCAGCTTAGTCCGGAGCGATATGTACGAGCAGTACTTC. The encoded protein is CASSLVRSDMYEQYF.

The genes are TRBV6-6 and TRBJ2-1; 11 bases match TRBD2. Germline assignment: CDR1 MNHNY and CDR2 SVGAGI (reference sequence). V was pared by 2 bases and J by 12 bases, with 9 bases of the junction left unmatched. The CDR3 is 15 amino acids. The CDR3 sequence: CASSYSLAGGLGQFF. In nucleotides, the CDR3 is TGTGCCAGCAGTTACAGTTTAGCGGGAGGGTTAGGGCAGTTCTTC.

The chain uses TRBV29-1 and TRBJ2-1; D is unresolved. CDR1 and CDR2 (germline): SQVTM, ANQGSEA. The CDR3 runs 13 residues. Trimming removed 6 bases from V and 8 bases from J, with 17 bases in between. CDR3 protein: CSVLVPVVYEQFF. CDR3 nucleotides: TGCAGCGTCTTAGTCCCCGTTGTCTATGAGCAGTTCTTC.

The chain carries TRBV28 and TRBJ2-3, with no clear D. The CDR3 extends over 14 amino acids. Trimming removed 3 bases at V and 0 bases at J, with 7 bases between. Germline V gene data show CDR1 as MDHEN and CDR2 as SYDVKM. CDR3 nucleotides: TGTGCCAGCAGTTTTTTGTCTAGCACAGATACGCAGTATTTT. As protein: CASSFLSSTDTQYF.

In this sample, this clone turned up a few times. J is TRBJ2-1 and V is TRBV9; D is unresolved. The V gene lost 3 bases and the J gene lost 0 bases, with 7 bases spanning the gap. Germline CDR1 is SGDLS and CDR2 is YYNGEE. The CDR3 consists of 14 residues. The CDR3 spells CASSGSSSYNEQFF. The CDR3 DNA follows: TGTGCCAGCAGCGGGTCGAGCTCCTACAATGAGCAGTTCTTC.

This chain joins TRBV28 and TRBJ1-5; tentative D call: TRBD1 (6 bases). From germline, CDR1 is MDHEN and CDR2 SYDVKM. The CDR3 sequence is 18 residues long. Trimming shortened V by 0 bases and J by 5 bases, and 20 bases separated the two germline ends. CDR3 nucleotides: TGTGCCAGCAGTTTATGGGGCAGGGGAGCGTTAAGCGATCAGCCCCAGCATTTT. Translating it yields CASSLWGRGALSDQPQHF. The full variable domain, rest sourced from reference TRBV28 and TRBJ1-5, is DVKVTQSSRYLVKRTGEKVFLECVQDMDHENMFWYRQDPGLGLRLIYFSYDVKMKEKGDIPEGYSVSREKKERFSLILESASTNQTSMYLCASSLWGRGALSDQPQHFGDGTRLSIL.

The chain recombines TRBV4-1 with TRBJ1-3; D unclear. Germline CDR1 is MGHRA and CDR2 is YSYEKL. Between the trimmed V and J ends, which lost 0 bases and 0 bases, there was a span of 9 bases. The CDR3 is made up of 16 amino acids. The CDR3 DNA reads as TGCGCCAGCAGCCAAGACGGCCCGGACTCTGGAAACACCATATATTTT. This codes for CASSQDGPDSGNTIYF.

The chain employs TRBV6-1 and TRBJ2-7, with no clear D. CDR3 size: 15 residues. Germline lookup yields CDR1 MNHNS and CDR2 SASEGT. V shed 0 bases and J shed 4 bases, with 13 bases lying between them. The CDR3 region is CASSEAWERIYEQYF. The CDR3 nucleotides are TGTGCCAGCAGTGAAGCCTGGGAACGAATTTACGAGCAGTACTTC.

V gene TRBV27 combines with J gene TRBJ2-1; D gene uncertain. The CDR3 contains 13 residues. V lost 4 bases and J 6 bases, leaving 10 bases between the germline ends. Germline lookup yields CDR1 MNHEY and CDR2 SMNVEV (reference sequence). CDR3 coding DNA: TGTGCCAGCAGTTCCGTGGTCGGCAATGAGCAGTTCTTC. Translating it yields CASSSVVGNEQFF.

The rearrangement links TRBV28 to TRBJ1-4; D may be TRBD1 (6 bases). Trimming cost V 1 base and J 3 bases, with 12 bases left between them. The CDR3 is 16 residues long. Germline CDR1 and CDR2: MDHEN and SYDVKM. The chain's CDR3 is CASSLFRGAANEKLFF. In DNA form, the CDR3 reads TGTGCCAGCAGTTTATTTAGGGGGGCCGCTAATGAAAAACTGTTTTTT.

This clone is a singleton in its sample. The chain links TRBV7-2 to TRBJ2-1; TRBD2 aligns across 9 bases. V shed 5 bases, J shed 3 bases, and the junction held 11 bases outside the gene matches. Germline V gene lookup returns CDR1 SGHTA and CDR2 FQGNSA. CDR3 size: 17 residues. The DNA of the CDR3 is TGTGCCAGCAGCGTTACACGGGGGACTAGCTTCTACAATGAGCAGTTCTTC. Amino acid sequence: CASSVTRGTSFYNEQFF.